These 13 T cell receptor beta chains were sequenced from one sample in a study of Ad26.COV2.S vaccination and SARS-CoV-2 variants. The table came from immunoSEQ multiplex PCR; TCRdb's copy has only in-frame clones and leaves some out. The table records 300,000 to 400,000 clones, 80% to 90% of them present only once. This sample's treatment: some 20 received Ad26.COV2.S at low or high dose, single or two shots; 5 received placebo; per-sample allocation not given. The investigators took samples on day 63 after the first vaccine or placebo injection. Sequenced material: peripheral blood, taken in a trial of Ad26.COV2.S vaccine versus placebo. These receptors were obtained from a person aged 18-60 years who received the Ad26.COV2.S COVID-19 vaccine or a placebo.

This chain joins TRBV11-2 and TRBJ2-6, with 7 bases that match TRBD1. J was trimmed by 0 bases and V by 5 bases; bases with no gene match: 10. The length of the CDR3 is 18 residues. CDR1 is SGHAT and CDR2 is FQNNGV in the germline V gene. The CDR3 DNA is TGTGCCAGCAGCCCCAATCGACAGGGTCGCTCTGGGGCCAACGTCCTGACTTTC. This codes for CASSPNRQGRSGANVLTF. Drawing the rest from reference TRBV11-2 and TRBJ2-6, the complete variable domain is EAGVAQSPRYKIIEKRQSVAFWCNPISGHATLYWYQQILGQGPKLLIQFQNNGVVDDSQLPKDRFSAERLKGVDSTLKIQPAKLEDSAVYLCASSPNRQGRSGANVLTFGAGSRLTVL.

The rearrangement joins TRBV4-2 to TRBJ2-7; D gene uncertain. The germline V gene has CDR1 LGHNA and CDR2 YNFKEQ. CDR3 length equals 16 residues. V lost 0 bases, J lost 2 bases, and 14 bases lay in between. Written as DNA, the CDR3 is TGTGCCAGCAGCCAAGAGATTCGACCGACCGCCTACGAGCAGTACTTC. Translation gives CASSQEIRPTAYEQYF.

The DNA of the CDR3 is TGTGCCAGTAGTATGGCACCTCTAGCGGGGGGTTCGAATGAGCAGTTCTTC. This codes for CASSMAPLAGGSNEQFF. The chain is built from TRBV19 and TRBJ2-1; 11 nucleotides line up with TRBD2. Germline CDR1 is LNHDA and CDR2 is SQIVND (reference sequence). The CDR3 is 17 residues long. Trimming cost V 3 bases and J 7 bases; bases outside gene matches: 11.

The genes are TRBV19 and TRBJ1-3, with 8 bases that match TRBD1. Losses at the gene ends were 6 bases for V and 1 base for J; bases not matched to a gene: 8. Germline CDR1 LNHDA, CDR2 SQIVND (reference sequence). The CDR3 is made up of 16 amino acids. The CDR3 region is CASSQGALLSGNTIYF. As DNA, the CDR3 is TGTGCCAGTAGCCAGGGGGCCCTATTATCTGGAAACACCATATATTTT.

The rearrangement links TRBV5-1 to TRBJ2-2; D is undetermined. V was shortened by 0 bases and J by 3 bases, with 12 bases between the two germline ends. The CDR3 spans 16 residues. Germline V CDR1 and CDR2: SGHRS, YFSETQ. CDR3: CASSLALRRDTGELFF. DNA for the CDR3: TGCGCCAGCAGCTTGGCCCTCAGACGGGACACCGGGGAGCTGTTTTTT.

J is TRBJ1-1 and V is TRBV11-3; D possibly corresponds to TRBD1 (5 bases). This CDR3 has 14 residues. Trimming removed 2 bases at V and 4 bases at J, with 11 bases between. Germline-derived CDR1 and CDR2 are SGHNT and YENEEA. The CDR3 region has the DNA TGTGCCAGCAGCTTATCCTCAGGGTCCACTGAAGCTTTCTTT. It translates to CASSLSSGSTEAFF.

Only a few counts were recorded for this clone. The chain combines TRBV27 with TRBJ2-7; 9 positions agree with TRBD2. Germline assignment: CDR1 MNHEY and CDR2 SMNVEV (reference sequence). V trimming: 7 bases; J trimming: 7 bases; junction bases outside the gene matches: 11. CDR3 length: 14 residues. In DNA, the CDR3 is TGTGCCAGCACCCCTCTCGCGGGGGGGAGGGAGCAGTACTTC. It translates to CASTPLAGGREQYF.

The gene calls are TRBV5-4 and TRBJ1-2; D is perhaps TRBD1 (6 bases). Looked up from germline, CDR1 is SGHNT and CDR2 is YYREEE (reference sequence). V was clipped by 5 bases and J by 2 bases, with 19 bases between them. CDR3 length equals 16 residues. The CDR3 here is CASRPGGAHENYGYTF. For the CDR3, the DNA is TGTGCCAGCAGACCCGGGGGGGCCCACGAGAACTATGGCTACACCTTC.

The chain is built from TRBV18 and TRBJ1-2; 9 positions agree with TRBD1. This CDR3 has 18 residues. CDR1 is KGHSH, CDR2 LQKENI, per germline. The V gene end was trimmed by 0 bases and the J gene end by 0 bases; junction bases not matched to a gene: 8. The CDR3 spells CASSPPRQGEQANYGYTF. The CDR3 DNA sequence: TGTGCCAGCTCACCACCTAGACAGGGGGAGCAAGCTAACTATGGCTACACCTTC.

This chain links TRBV7-6 with TRBJ2-1; D is possibly TRBD2 (7 bases). The CDR3 is 16 amino acids. The germline CDR1 and CDR2 sequences are SGHVS and FNYEAQ. With 3 bases removed from V and 3 bases from J, the gap between germline ends came to 15 bases. CDR3 residues: CASSFMGGANYNEQFF. DNA of the CDR3: TGTGCCAGCAGCTTCATGGGGGGGGCTAACTACAATGAGCAGTTCTTC.

This clone occurred once. V and J are TRBV29-1 and TRBJ2-2; D is perhaps TRBD1 (6 bases). The V end was cut by 7 bases, the J end by 5 bases, with 17 bases between. Germline V gene sequence: CDR1 SQVTM, CDR2 ANQGSEA. CDR3 size: 14 residues. CDR3 coding DNA: TGCAGCGCCCTTTCTACGAGGGGGACCGGGGAGCTGTTTTTT. As protein: CSALSTRGTGELFF.

V is TRBV5-1 and J is TRBJ1-1; D is perhaps TRBD1 (5 bases). The length of the CDR3 is 14 residues. Germline V gives CDR1 SGHRS, CDR2 YFSETQ. The V and J ends lost 5 bases and 5 bases respectively, with 16 bases between them. The CDR3: CASSPLGGGTEAFF. Here the CDR3 DNA reads TGCGCCAGCAGTCCTCTGGGGGGTGGGACTGAAGCTTTCTTT.

This chain uses TRBV19 with TRBJ1-3; no reliable D call. CDR1 LNHDA and CDR2 SQIVND come from the germline V gene (reference sequence). V dropped 9 bases and J dropped 0 bases, with 12 bases sitting between them. CDR3 length equals 14 residues. The CDR3 sequence: CASCNRNSGNTIYF. The CDR3 coding sequence is TGTGCCAGCTGCAACAGAAACTCTGGAAACACCATATATTTT.